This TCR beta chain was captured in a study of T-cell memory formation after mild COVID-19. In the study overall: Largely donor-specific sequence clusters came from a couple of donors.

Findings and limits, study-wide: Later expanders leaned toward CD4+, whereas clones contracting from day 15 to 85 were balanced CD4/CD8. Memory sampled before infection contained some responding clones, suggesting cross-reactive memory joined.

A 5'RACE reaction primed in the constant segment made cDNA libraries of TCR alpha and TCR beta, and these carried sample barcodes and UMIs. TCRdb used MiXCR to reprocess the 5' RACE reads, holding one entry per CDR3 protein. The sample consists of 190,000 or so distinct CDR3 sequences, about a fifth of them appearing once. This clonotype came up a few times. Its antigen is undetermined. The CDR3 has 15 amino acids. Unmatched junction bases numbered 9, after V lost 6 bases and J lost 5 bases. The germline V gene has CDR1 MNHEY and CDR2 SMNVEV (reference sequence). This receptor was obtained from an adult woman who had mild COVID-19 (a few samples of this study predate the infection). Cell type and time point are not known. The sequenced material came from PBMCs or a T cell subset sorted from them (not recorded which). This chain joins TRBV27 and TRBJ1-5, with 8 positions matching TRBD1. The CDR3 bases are TGTGCCAGCAGAACATCCGGGACAGGCCATCAGCCCCAGCATTTT. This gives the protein CASRTSGTGHQPQHF.